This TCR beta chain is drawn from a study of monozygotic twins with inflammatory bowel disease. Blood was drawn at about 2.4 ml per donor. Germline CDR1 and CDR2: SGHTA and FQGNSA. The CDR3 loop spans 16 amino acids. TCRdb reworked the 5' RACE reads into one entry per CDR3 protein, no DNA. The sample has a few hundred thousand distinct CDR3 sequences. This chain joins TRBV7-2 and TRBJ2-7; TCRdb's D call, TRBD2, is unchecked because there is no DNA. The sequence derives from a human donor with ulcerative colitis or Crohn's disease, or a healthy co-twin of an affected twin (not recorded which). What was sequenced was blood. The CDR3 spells CASSLVSGGLSYEQYF.